Each of the 28 T cell receptor beta chains below was sequenced from the same sample in a study of blood T cell repertoires in COVID-19. Profiled with immunoSEQ multiplex PCR; TCRdb holds only in-frame clones, not every one. The sample lists 9,000 to 13,000 clones; 70% to 90% were seen once. What was sequenced was peripheral blood. Receptor source: a human donor in a cohort sampled during active COVID-19.

This rearrangement joins TRBV2 to TRBJ2-3; D remains ambiguous. The CDR3 length is 12 residues. With 3 bases removed from V and 6 bases from J, the gap between germline ends came to 7 bases. Germline-derived CDR1 and CDR2 are SNHLY and FYNNEI. As DNA, the CDR3 is TGTGCCAGCAGTGAGCGCCGCGATACGCAGTATTTT. Translated: CASSERRDTQYF.

The chain joins TRBV6-6 to TRBJ2-6; 10 bases match TRBD1. The CDR3 is 20 amino acids. V was pared by 6 bases and J by 2 bases, with 16 bases of the junction left unmatched. The germline gives CDR1 MNHNY, CDR2 SVGAGI (reference sequence). CDR3: CASSLRPPGQGRTGANVLTF. The DNA of the CDR3 is TGTGCCAGCAGCCTCAGACCACCGGGACAGGGGAGAACTGGGGCCAACGTCCTGACTTTC.

This chain uses TRBV23-1 with TRBJ1-3; possibly TRBD1 for D (5 bases). TRBV23-1 is designated an ORF whose function remains uncertain. This CDR3 spans 19 amino acids. Trimming removed 0 bases from V and 0 bases from J, with 18 bases in between. The chain's CDR3 is CASSQSRRWRGSSGNTIYF. DNA for the CDR3: TGCGCCAGCAGTCAATCAAGAAGGTGGAGGGGTTCCTCTGGAAACACCATATATTTT.

The rearrangement links TRBV7-6 to TRBJ2-2; the D gene is possibly TRBD2 (6 bases). The CDR3 sequence is 16 residues long. V shed 4 bases and J shed 3 bases, with 15 bases lying between them. Germline CDR1 SGHVS, CDR2 FNYEAQ. The CDR3 DNA follows: TGTGCCAGCAGCTCGGGGACTGGGCAGGACACCGGGGAGCTGTTTTTT. Amino acid sequence: CASSSGTGQDTGELFF. The full variable domain, rest sourced from reference TRBV7-6 and TRBJ2-2, is GAGVSQSPRYKVTKRGQDVALRCDPISGHVSLYWYRQALGQGPEFLTYFNYEAQQDKSGLPNDRFSAERPEGSISTLTIQRTEQRDSAMYRCASSSGTGQDTGELFFGEGSRLTVL.

This sequence joins TRBV18 and TRBJ2-2; 9 positions agree with TRBD2. V shed 1 base, J shed 5 bases, and the junction held 2 bases outside the gene matches. The CDR3 contains 15 residues. The germline CDR1 and CDR2 sequences are KGHSH and LQKENI. CDR3 DNA: TGTGCCAGCTCACCACAGCGGGAGGAGACCGGGGAGCTGTTTTTT. Translation gives CASSPQREETGELFF.

The chain employs TRBV10-3 and TRBJ1-5; a possible D gene is TRBD1 (5 bases). The CDR3 runs to 14 residues. Germline V gene sequence: CDR1 ENHRY, CDR2 SYGVKD. V was shortened by 2 bases and J by 4 bases, with 9 bases between the two germline ends. The CDR3 region has the DNA TGTGCCATCAGTGAGGGGGCACAGAATCAGCCCCAGCATTTT. It encodes CAISEGAQNQPQHF.

The rearrangement links TRBV13 to TRBJ2-4, with D possibly TRBD2 on 5 matching bases. The CDR3 length is 15 residues. V lost 4 bases to trimming and J lost 0 bases, with 10 bases between them. Germline CDR1 is PRHDT and CDR2 is FYEKMQ (reference sequence). The CDR3 reads CASSSGLIAKNIQYF. DNA for the CDR3: TGTGCCAGCAGCTCAGGACTTATAGCCAAAAACATTCAGTACTTC. Full variable domain (remainder filled in from reference TRBV13 and TRBJ2-4): AAGVIQSPRHLIKEKRETATLKCYPIPRHDTVYWYQQGPGQDPQFLISFYEKMQSDKGSIPDRFSAQQFSDYHSELNMSSLELGDSALYFCASSSGLIAKNIQYFGAGTRLSVL.

The chain is built from TRBV3-1 (or the pseudogene TRBV3-2) and TRBJ2-7; TRBD2 aligns across 12 bases. Germline V lookup: CDR1 LGHDT, CDR2 YNNKEL (reference sequence). CDR3 length: 15 residues. Losses at the gene ends were 4 bases for V and 3 bases for J; bases not matched to a gene: 4. For the CDR3, the DNA is TGTGCCAGCAGCCCCCGGACTAGCGGGATCTACGAGCAGTACTTC. It codes for CASSPRTSGIYEQYF.

CDR3 protein: CASSSPYEQYF. The CDR3 nucleotides are TGTGCCAGCAGTTCCCCTTACGAGCAGTACTTC. The gene calls are TRBV27 and TRBJ2-7; the D is unclear. CDR3 length: 11 amino acids. The germline V gene has CDR1 MNHEY and CDR2 SMNVEV (reference sequence). V gave up 4 bases and J gave up 4 bases, with 5 bases separating them.

This chain's CDR3 is CASSDESQGVGNQPQHF. CDR3 nucleotides: TGTGCCAGCAGCGACGAAAGCCAGGGCGTGGGCAATCAGCCCCAGCATTTT. This rearrangement joins TRBV7-9 to TRBJ1-5; D may be TRBD1 (5 bases). The CDR3 covers 17 residues. Germline-derived CDR1 and CDR2 are SEHNR and FQNEAQ (reference sequence). The germline V and J ends were trimmed by 5 bases and 2 bases, with 19 bases remaining between them.

This chain links TRBV5-1 with TRBJ2-7; D is possibly TRBD2 (6 bases). With 4 bases removed from V and 3 bases from J, the gap between germline ends came to 23 bases. The CDR3 sequence is 17 residues long. Germline assignment: CDR1 SGHRS and CDR2 YFSETQ. CDR3 protein: CASSRAQSSAQGYEQYF. For the CDR3, the DNA is TGCGCCAGCAGCCGGGCTCAATCTAGCGCCCAAGGCTACGAGCAGTACTTC.

The V call is TRBV28, the J call TRBJ1-2; 8 bases fit TRBD1. Germline-derived CDR1 and CDR2 are MDHEN and SYDVKM. V gave up 8 bases and J gave up 5 bases; unmatched junction bases: 10. The CDR3 contains 14 residues. CDR3 residues: CASGLRGQEYGYTF. The CDR3 bases are TGTGCCAGCGGGCTACGGGGACAGGAATATGGCTACACCTTC.

This chain connects TRBV6-5 to TRBJ1-1; D remains ambiguous. CDR1 MNHEY and CDR2 SVGAGI come from the germline V gene. Trimming removed 4 bases from V and 2 bases from J, with 8 bases in between. This CDR3 region has 13 residues. The CDR3 reads CASSLITNTEAFF. CDR3 nucleotide sequence: TGTGCCAGCAGTTTGATTACTAACACTGAAGCTTTCTTT.

CDR3 nucleotide sequence: TGTGCCAGCAGCTTAGTCTTGGGGGACAGGGACTCTGGGGCCAACGTCCTGACTTTC. This sequence encodes CASSLVLGDRDSGANVLTF. The V gene is TRBV7-2, the J gene TRBJ2-6; TRBD1 agrees at 9 bases. CDR3 length: 19 residues. The germline gives CDR1 SGHTA, CDR2 FQGNSA. V lost 1 base to trimming and J lost 0 bases; unmatched junction nucleotides: 7.

This chain connects TRBV5-1 to TRBJ2-2, with 8 bases matching TRBD1. Germline CDR1 SGHRS, CDR2 YFSETQ. The V and J ends lost 4 bases and 7 bases, in that order; junction bases with no gene match: 12. The length of the CDR3 is 16 residues. The CDR3 DNA sequence: TGCGCCAGCAGCCGAACGGACAGGGCATACGGCGGGGAGCTGTTTTTT. This encodes CASSRTDRAYGGELFF. Full variable domain (remainder filled in from reference TRBV5-1 and TRBJ2-2): KAGVTQTPRYLIKTRGQQVTLSCSPISGHRSVSWYQQTPGQGLQFLFEYFSETQRNKGNFPGRFSGRQFSNSRSEMNVSTLELGDSALYLCASSRTDRAYGGELFFGEGSRLTVL.

V and J are TRBV18 and TRBJ2-2, with 8 bases fitting TRBD1. The length of the CDR3 is 16 residues. V shed 0 bases and J 5 bases; nucleotides not matched to a gene: 5. The germline V gene encodes CDR1 KGHSH and CDR2 LQKENI. CDR3 nucleotides: TGTGCCAGCTCACCACCGAGCAGGGGGCGAACCGGGGAGCTGTTTTTT. Its protein is CASSPPSRGRTGELFF.

V usage is TRBV9 and J usage is TRBJ2-3; 9 bases line up with TRBD2. The CDR3 length is 16 residues. Germline CDR1 reads SGDLS; CDR2 reads YYNGEE. Germline trimming cut 0 bases from V and 4 bases from J; bases unmatched to any gene: 6. The CDR3 DNA sequence: TGTGCCAGCAGCGTAGGTAGCGGGAGCTGGGCAGATACGCAGTATTTT. Residues: CASSVGSGSWADTQYF.

The chain links TRBV5-4 to TRBJ2-5; TRBD2 aligns across 8 bases. This CDR3 region has 16 residues. The germline CDR1 and CDR2 sequences are SGHNT and YYREEE (reference sequence). The V gene end was trimmed by 0 bases and the J gene end by 0 bases; junction bases not matched to a gene: 4. This CDR3 reads CASSLDPGGYQETQYF. In DNA, the CDR3 is TGTGCCAGCAGCTTGGACCCGGGAGGGTACCAAGAGACCCAGTACTTC.

The chain recombines TRBV2 with TRBJ1-4; no clear D. The CDR3 is made up of 13 amino acids. The V end lost 3 bases, the J end lost 11 bases, and 13 bases lay between the germline ends. Looked up from germline, CDR1 is SNHLY and CDR2 is FYNNEI. In DNA, the CDR3 is TGTGCCAGCAGTGATCTCAATGAGAATAAACTGTTTTTT. Encoded protein: CASSDLNENKLFF. The complete variable domain, with remaining parts taken from reference TRBV2 and TRBJ1-4, reads EPEVTQTPSHQVTQMGQEVILRCVPISNHLYFYWYRQILGQKVEFLVSFYNNEISEKSEIFDDQFSVERPDGSNFTLKIRSTKLEDSAMYFCASSDLNENKLFFGSGTQLSVL.

This chain connects TRBV28 to TRBJ2-7, with 7 bases lining up with TRBD1. The V gene's germline CDR1 is MDHEN and CDR2 SYDVKM. The CDR3 contains 14 residues. With 3 bases clipped from V and 3 bases from J, the junction kept 5 bases outside the gene matches. Written as DNA, the CDR3 is TGTGCCAGCAGTTTGTTGCAGGGGGTCTACGAGCAGTACTTC. Its protein is CASSLLQGVYEQYF.

The chain recombines TRBV28 with TRBJ1-3, with D perhaps TRBD1 (6 bases). This CDR3 is 19 amino acids long. The V gene lost 4 bases and the J gene lost 3 bases, with 25 bases spanning the gap. Germline CDR1 MDHEN, CDR2 SYDVKM. Written as DNA, the CDR3 is TGTGCCAGCAGTTCATTCCGGGACATGACAAGGGTTGGTGGAAACACCATATATTTT. Translated, it gives CASSSFRDMTRVGGNTIYF.

The J gene is TRBJ2-1, the V gene TRBV7-9, with TRBD2 as a possible D gene (5 bases). V lost 4 bases and J lost 6, with 10 bases in between. CDR1 is SEHNR, CDR2 FQNEAQ, per germline (reference sequence). This CDR3 spans 13 amino acids. The CDR3 here is CASSSLAPNEQFF. DNA of the CDR3: TGTGCCAGCAGCTCCCTAGCTCCCAATGAGCAGTTCTTC.

This clone came up once. The V gene is TRBV20-1, the J gene TRBJ1-4; TRBD1 matches at 8 bases. CDR1 and CDR2 (germline): DFQATT, SNEGSKA (reference sequence). The V gene end was trimmed by 3 bases and the J gene end by 4 bases; junction bases not matched to a gene: 10. There are 16 residues in the CDR3. The CDR3 sequence: CSASVAWDRNNEKLFF. In nucleotides, the CDR3 is TGCAGTGCTAGTGTGGCGTGGGACAGGAATAATGAAAAACTGTTTTTT.

This clone was observed once. The chain joins TRBV27 to TRBJ2-3, with 7 bases identical to TRBD2. The ends lost 6 bases at V and 2 bases at J; junction bases unmatched: 5. Per germline, CDR1 MNHEY and CDR2 SMNVEV (reference sequence). This CDR3 comprises 14 residues. In DNA, the CDR3 is TGTGCCAGCAGGGCTAGCGGCTTCACAGATACGCAGTATTTT. Translating it yields CASRASGFTDTQYF.

The chain combines TRBV10-1 with TRBJ2-2; D gene uncertain. V lost 8 bases and J 2 bases, leaving 6 bases between the germline ends. The V gene's germline CDR1 is WNHNN and CDR2 SYGVQD (reference sequence). The CDR3 covers 12 residues. The CDR3 coding sequence is TGCGCCAGCTCCCCAAACACCGGGGAGCTGTTTTTT. Translating gives CASSPNTGELFF.

The rearrangement links TRBV6-5 to TRBJ2-3, with D possibly matching TRBD1 (6 bases). The V and J ends lost 6 bases and 4 bases respectively, with 11 bases between them. CDR1 MNHEY and CDR2 SVGAGI come from the germline V gene. The CDR3 is 13 amino acids. CDR3 sequence reads: CASRKTGSDTQYF. For the CDR3, the DNA is TGTGCCAGCAGGAAAACAGGGTCAGATACGCAGTATTTT.

This clone is large by share. V is TRBV18 and J is TRBJ2-1, with TRBD2 matching over 9 bases. Germline V gene data show CDR1 as KGHSH and CDR2 as LQKENI. The V and J ends lost 4 bases and 2 bases, in that order; junction bases with no gene match: 6. The CDR3 runs 16 residues. CDR3 loop: CASSRQTSGPYNEQFF. The CDR3 DNA reads as TGTGCCAGCTCACGTCAGACTAGCGGTCCCTACAATGAGCAGTTCTTC.

The chain couples TRBV28 to TRBJ1-1; 8 bases are shared with TRBD1. With 6 bases clipped from V and 4 bases from J, the junction kept 7 bases outside the gene matches. Per germline, CDR1 MDHEN and CDR2 SYDVKM. This CDR3 contains 14 residues. CDR3 region: CASSLGQGGTEAFF. The CDR3 region has the DNA TGTGCCAGCAGCCTCGGACAGGGTGGCACTGAAGCTTTCTTT. Based on the CDR3 plus reference TRBV28 and TRBJ1-1, the full variable domain is DVKVTQSSRYLVKRTGEKVFLECVQDMDHENMFWYRQDPGLGLRLIYFSYDVKMKEKGDIPEGYSVSREKKERFSLILESASTNQTSMYLCASSLGQGGTEAFFGQGTRLTVV.